The rows below give T cell receptor beta chains drawn from one sample of a study of OX40 agonist ivuxolimab in advanced cancers. Assay used: immunoSEQ multiplex PCR; TCRdb lists only in-frame clones, some missing. The table shows 15,000 to 20,000 clones, with about 86% occurring only once. The specimen comprised CD4+ or CD8+ T cells sorted from blood, sampled in a trial of the OX40 agonist ivuxolimab. These TCRs come from an adult with an advanced solid tumor such as melanoma, head and neck, liver or kidney cancer. The CDR3 runs from the conserved cysteine through the conserved F or W. A D gene is named only where the DNA matches it firmly. The listing skips clone size in some rows; elsewhere it reads once, few, many or a size class.

clone_size | j_call | d_call | v_call | cdr3_nt | cdr3_aa
few | TRBJ1-2 | NA | TRBV9 | TGTGCCAGCAGCCTCCGGACAGCGAACTATGGCTACACCTTC | CASSLRTANYGYTF
NA | TRBJ2-3 | NA | TRBV6-1 | TGTGCCAGCAGTGCCCCGACTTCCACAGATACGCAGTATTTT | CASSAPTSTDTQYF
NA | TRBJ1-4 | NA | TRBV28 | TGTGCCAGCAGTGATACAGGGAATTGGCTTGAAAAACTGTTTTTT | CASSDTGNWLEKLFF
few | TRBJ2-7 | NA | TRBV5-1 | TGCGCCAGCAGCTTGACCCGTCCTAGCTCCTACGAGCAGTACTTC | CASSLTRPSSYEQYF
NA | TRBJ2-1 | NA | TRBV2 | TGTGCCAGCAGTGAAGTGGGATTAAGCTCCTACAATGAGCAGTTCTTC | CASSEVGLSSYNEQFF
NA | TRBJ2-4 | TRBD1 | TRBV20-1 | TGCAGTGCACAGGGGACGAACATTCAGTACTTC | CSAQGTNIQYF
NA | TRBJ1-1 | NA | TRBV5-5 | TGTGCCAGCAGCTTGACATCCTTCAGGGCTGAAGCTTTCTTT | CASSLTSFRAEAFF
NA | TRBJ1-1 | NA | TRBV7-8 | TGTGCCAGCAGCTTAGCGTTTCGGTACGCTGAAGCTTTCTTT | CASSLAFRYAEAFF
once | TRBJ2-7 | NA | TRBV4-1 | TGCGCCAGCAGCCAGCAACCGGGTTACGAGCAGTACTTC | CASSQQPGYEQYF
NA | TRBJ1-2 | NA | TRBV19 | TGTGCCAGTAAAACCGGACAGCAGTTCTATGGCTACACCTTC | CASKTGQQFYGYTF
NA | TRBJ2-5 | TRBD2 | TRBV5-6 | TGTGCCAGCAGCCAAAGTAGCGGGAGAGGTTGGGAGACCCAGTACTTC | CASSQSSGRGWETQYF
NA | TRBJ1-5 | NA | TRBV18 | TGTGCCAGCTCACTCAGCTATAGCAATCAGCCCCAGCATTTT | CASSLSYSNQPQHF
few | TRBJ1-2 | NA | TRBV6-5 | TGTGCCAGCAGGGGGCCCCAGATTTATGGCTACACCTTC | CASRGPQIYGYTF
NA | TRBJ1-2 | NA | TRBV6-1 | TGTGCCAGCAGTGAGGGAGGTTTTATTAACTATGGCTACACCTTC | CASSEGGFINYGYTF
NA | TRBJ1-5 | NA | TRBV4-1 | TGCGCCAGCAGCCAAGATTTGCGTCAGCCCCAGCATTTT | CASSQDLRQPQHF
NA | TRBJ2-7 | NA | TRBV11-2 | TGTGCCAGCAGCCACGACAGTTACGAGCAGTACTTC | CASSHDSYEQYF
NA | TRBJ2-4 | NA | TRBV7-2 | TGTGCCAGCAGCTTAGACATCTCAATTCAGTACTTC | CASSLDISIQYF
NA | TRBJ2-1 | TRBD2 | TRBV11-1 | TGTGCCAGCAGCTTAGCAGGAGGAGCGGGCTGGGGGGGTTACAATGAGCAGTTCTTC | CASSLAGGAGWGGYNEQFF
NA | TRBJ2-7 | NA | TRBV2 | TGTGCCAGCAGTGATTGGGGGATATGGGAGCAGTACTTC | CASSDWGIWEQYF
NA | TRBJ2-5 | TRBD2 | TRBV18 | TGTGCCAGCTCACCACGACTAGCGGGGGGTGAGACCCAGTACTTC | CASSPRLAGGETQYF
NA | TRBJ2-7 | NA | TRBV12-5 | TGTGCTAGTGGTTTGGGGGACTGGTACGAGCAGTACTTC | CASGLGDWYEQYF
NA | TRBJ2-1 | NA | TRBV27 | TGTGCCAGCAGTTTCCCGGGACTCCGGGCTGATGAGCAGTTCTTC | CASSFPGLRADEQFF
NA | TRBJ2-3 | NA | TRBV6-5 | TGTGCCAGCAGAGTCTACAGCACAGATACGCAGTATTTT | CASRVYSTDTQYF
few | TRBJ1-2 | NA | TRBV7-2 | TGTGCCAGCAGCTTAATGGGGATGGACTATGGCTACACCTTC | CASSLMGMDYGYTF
NA | TRBJ2-5 | TRBD1 | TRBV5-6 | TGTGCCAGCAGCCAAGTGGGACAGTCGTACCAAGAGACCCAGTACTTC | CASSQVGQSYQETQYF
few | TRBJ2-5 | NA | TRBV21-1 | TGTGCCAGCAGCACCAGACAGGTTGCCCAAGAGACCCAGTACTTC | CASSTRQVAQETQYF
NA | TRBJ1-5 | NA | TRBV5-1 | TGCGCCAGCAGCTTGGGATCAGGGTCTCATCAGCCCCAGCATTTT | CASSLGSGSHQPQHF
NA | TRBJ1-2 | TRBD1 | TRBV9 | TGTGCCAGCGGGTCGGACAGGGGGCTGGGCTACACCTTC | CASGSDRGLGYTF
NA | TRBJ2-1 | TRBD2 | TRBV5-1 | TGCGCCAGCAGCTTACTAGCGGGATTCAGTGCTGAGCAGTTCTTC | CASSLLAGFSAEQFF
NA | TRBJ1-6 | NA | TRBV18 | TGTGCCAGCTCACCAGGGGGCGGATCGGATTCACCCCTCCACTTT | CASSPGGGSDSPLHF
NA | TRBJ2-1 | TRBD1 | TRBV4-1 | TGCGCCAGCAGCCGGGGGACAGGGGAGTGGGGTTACAATGAGCAGTTCTTC | CASSRGTGEWGYNEQFF
NA | TRBJ1-6 | NA | TRBV27 | TGTGCCAGCAGTAGCCCCAATCATATATCACCCCTCCACTTT | CASSSPNHISPLHF
NA | TRBJ2-2 | NA | TRBV7-3 | TGTGCCAGCAGCTTCAGTGAAACCGGGGAGCTGTTTTTT | CASSFSETGELFF
NA | TRBJ1-1 | NA | TRBV19 | TGTGCCAGTAGAAAATCCATGGCGAACACTGAAGCTTTCTTT | CASRKSMANTEAFF
NA | TRBJ2-7 | NA | TRBV2 | TGTGCCAGCAGTTTACAGGCCTACGAGCAGTACTTC | CASSLQAYEQYF
NA | TRBJ1-1 | NA | TRBV6-1 | TGTGCCAGCAGTGAAGCCCGGAGCACTGAAGCTTTCTTT | CASSEARSTEAFF
NA | TRBJ2-5 | NA | TRBV9 | TGTGCCAGCAGCGTAGCGGGTCGAAGTGGGGAGACCCAGTACTTC | CASSVAGRSGETQYF
NA | TRBJ1-5 | NA | TRBV28 | TGTGCCAGCAGTTTTAGGAGCAATCAGCCCCAGCATTTT | CASSFRSNQPQHF
once | TRBJ2-5 | TRBD2 | TRBV10-3 | TGTGCCATCAGTGAGGGGGGGCTAGCGGGAGAGACCCAGTACTTC | CAISEGGLAGETQYF
NA | TRBJ1-6 | NA | TRBV19 | TGTGCCAGTAGTAGGACTTATAATTCACCCCTCCACTTT | CASSRTYNSPLHF
NA | TRBJ2-4 | TRBD1 | TRBV6-6 | TGTGCCAGCTGTGGGACAGACAAAAACATTCAGTACTTC | CASCGTDKNIQYF
NA | TRBJ2-1 | TRBD1 | TRBV19 | TGTGCCAGTAGTCGACAGGGTTCGACCTCCTTCTACAATGAGCAGTTCTTC | CASSRQGSTSFYNEQFF
NA | TRBJ2-1 | TRBD1 | TRBV18 | TGTGCCAGCTCACCTGGGACAGGGTTGGATGAGCAGTTCTTC | CASSPGTGLDEQFF
NA | TRBJ2-2 | TRBD2 | TRBV30 | TGTGCCTGGAGTACGGGAGGGTGGGTCACCGGGGAGCTGTTTTTT | CAWSTGGWVTGELFF
NA | TRBJ1-2 | TRBD1 | TRBV5-1 | TGCGCCAGCAGCCTGCAGGGGGGGAACTATGGCTACACCTTC | CASSLQGGNYGYTF
once | TRBJ2-5 | TRBD2 | TRBV19 | TGTGCCACCTCTCTTCGGGGGGTGGGAGAGACCCAGTACTTC | CATSLRGVGETQYF
NA | TRBJ2-7 | NA | TRBV7-9 | TGTGCCAGCAGCCCAACCCATAGCCACGAGCAGTACTTC | CASSPTHSHEQYF
NA | TRBJ2-7 | NA | TRBV5-1 | TGCGCCAGCAGCTCCGGGCCAGCCTCTTACGAGCAGTACTTC | CASSSGPASYEQYF
NA | TRBJ1-5 | NA | TRBV6-1 | TGTGCCAGCAGTGAATCGGGACACAGCAATCAGCCCCAGCATTTT | CASSESGHSNQPQHF
NA | TRBJ2-4 | NA | TRBV18 | TGTGCCAGCTCACCATCGTCCGGTCTACTAGCCAAAAACATTCAGTACTTC | CASSPSSGLLAKNIQYF
NA | TRBJ2-7 | NA | TRBV7-8 | TGTGCCAGCAGCTTAGTGGTGGGAGCCGGCGAGCAGTACTTC | CASSLVVGAGEQYF
NA | TRBJ1-1 | NA | TRBV19 | TGTGCCGCAGGGACACTCCTAATGAACACTGAAGCTTTCTTT | CAAGTLLMNTEAFF
NA | TRBJ1-1 | NA | TRBV30 | TGTGCCTGGAGTACAGGGCAGTTGAACACTGAAGCTTTCTTT | CAWSTGQLNTEAFF
NA | TRBJ1-2 | TRBD1 | TRBV7-2 | TGTGCCAGCAGCCCTTGGACAGGGGCGTTGGATGGCTACACCTTC | CASSPWTGALDGYTF
NA | TRBJ2-1 | TRBD2 | TRBV7-9 | TGTGCCAGCACCTCATTTAGCGGGAGGGTTTACAATGAGCAGTTCTTC | CASTSFSGRVYNEQFF